The sequence of this TCR beta chain was determined in a study of blood T cell repertoires in COVID-19 (dated by TCRdb to the early 2020s). About the investigation overall: The collaborator samples originated in the United States, Italy and Spain and spanned the acute and convalescent phases of COVID-19. The repertoires were made available in a free public database intended to serve as a resource for research on the immune response to SARS-CoV-2. Samples came from the ongoing ImmuneRACE study (first 160 participants) plus 1,254 subjects from 6 global collaborators. Where available, HLA class I and class II types were taken from metadata supplied by the sample provider and were not determined by assay-based typing. Sample metadata almost always included a de-identified subject ID, COVID-19 status, age in years and sex. Subjects who had been exposed to COVID-19, were actively infected with it, or had recovered from it provided the deeply sampled blood TCRbeta repertoires that made up the dataset. The material from the prospective study consisted of cDNA or gDNA derived from T cells, B-cell-depleted T cells, or PBMCs. What the research found in general, with its limitations: How much clinical and demographic metadata was included differed by source and by participant, and the metadata was provided uncurated.

The immunoSEQ Assay, a bias-controlled multiplex PCR, was used to amplify TCRbeta CDR3 regions from genomic DNA. The authors' pipeline ran thus. The number of nucleated cells in each sample was estimated from the amplification of reference gene primers within the assay. To quantify the absolute abundance of each unique TCRbeta CDR3 rearrangement, sequence reads were collapsed and filtered. Productive Simpson clonality was computed per sample as the square root of Simpson's diversity index over productive rearrangements. Drawn from immuneACCESS, this table holds only the in-frame rearrangements with V and J called that TCRdb kept. Clones are partly lost; checked studies trace under half to an unresolved V gene and leave the rest unexplained. The V and J calls and the clone size are those of that table, but D and trimming were determined from the DNA. This sample is represented by around 300,000 clones; 80% to 90% of them were singletons. The ten largest clones take up 1% of the sample.

With respect to this clone: The specificity of this receptor is unknown. Base qualities were left out, and no much larger clone turns up one base away.

The V and J ends are trimmed by 6 bases and 8 bases, leaving 19 bases between them. CDR1 MDHEN and CDR2 SYDVKM are derived from the germline V gene. Its CDR3 holds 15 amino acids, cysteine through phenylalanine. Only the CDR3 DNA stays, 45 bases, in frame from base 1. The collaborating institutions used their own protocols to collect whole blood in K2EDTA tubes. For TCRbeta analysis, collaborators shipped samples in one of three forms: frozen whole blood, isolated PBMCs, or DNA extracted from either of those sample types. The rearranged chain carries TRBV28 and TRBJ1-4; TRBD1 is a weak D gene call, 5 bases matching. Material for sequencing was peripheral blood. This sequence originates from a man between 45 and 60 years old with active or convalescent COVID-19. The CDR3 corresponds to CASSLGGSRREKLFF. The sequenced DNA: TGTGCCAGCAGCCTGGGGGGGAGTCGAAGAGAAAAACTGTTTTTT.